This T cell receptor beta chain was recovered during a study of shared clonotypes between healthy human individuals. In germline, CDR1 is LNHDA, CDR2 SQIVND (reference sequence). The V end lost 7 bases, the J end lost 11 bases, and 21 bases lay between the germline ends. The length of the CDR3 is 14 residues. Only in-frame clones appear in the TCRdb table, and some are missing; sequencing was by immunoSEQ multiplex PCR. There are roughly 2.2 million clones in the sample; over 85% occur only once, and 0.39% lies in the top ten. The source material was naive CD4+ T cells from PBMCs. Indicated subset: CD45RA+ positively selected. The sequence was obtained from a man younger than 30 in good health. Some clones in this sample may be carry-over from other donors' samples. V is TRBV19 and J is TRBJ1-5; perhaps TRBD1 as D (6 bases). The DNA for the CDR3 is TGTGCCAGTATCCACCCGGGGGGGCAATTTGCCCAGCATTTT. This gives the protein CASIHPGGQFAQHF.